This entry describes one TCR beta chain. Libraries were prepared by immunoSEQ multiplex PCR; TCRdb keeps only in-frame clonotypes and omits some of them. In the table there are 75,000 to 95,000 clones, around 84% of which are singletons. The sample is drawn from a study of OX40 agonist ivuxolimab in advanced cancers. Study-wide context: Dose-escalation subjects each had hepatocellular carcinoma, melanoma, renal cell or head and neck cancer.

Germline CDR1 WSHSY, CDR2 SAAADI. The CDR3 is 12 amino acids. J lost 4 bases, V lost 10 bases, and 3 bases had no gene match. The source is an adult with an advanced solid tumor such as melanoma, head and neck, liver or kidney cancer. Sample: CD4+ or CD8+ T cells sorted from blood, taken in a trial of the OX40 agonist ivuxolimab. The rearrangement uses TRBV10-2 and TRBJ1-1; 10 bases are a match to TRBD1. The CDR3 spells CATGQGGTEAFF. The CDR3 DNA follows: TGCGCCACTGGACAGGGGGGCACTGAAGCTTTCTTT.